The 32 T cell receptor beta chains below all came from one sample that was sequenced in a study of CD8 T cells in ankylosing spondylitis. TCRdb used MiXCR to reprocess the 5' RACE reads, holding one entry per CDR3 protein. The sample holds roughly 250,000 distinct CDR3 sequences; roughly 8.6% are singletons and the top ten take over 6.5%. Material: blood, either unsorted or a sorted T cell fraction (not recorded which). All receptors come from a male donor with ankylosing spondylitis or in good health (not recorded which).

This clonotype showed up many times. Written as DNA, the CDR3 is TGCAGTGCGAGTCCCCCGGACAGGGTGGAAGAGACCCAGTACTTC. Its protein product is CSASPPDRVEETQYF. The chain combines TRBV20-1 with TRBJ2-5; TRBD1 agrees at 8 bases. V lost 6 bases to trimming and J lost 3 bases; unmatched junction nucleotides: 12. The germline gives CDR1 DFQATT, CDR2 SNEGSKA (reference sequence). There are 15 residues in the CDR3.

This clonotype was seen many times. The chain joins TRBV12-3 or TRBV12-4 to TRBJ2-7; D may be TRBD1 (5 bases). Trimming cost V 7 bases and J 5 bases, with 15 bases left between them. The CDR3 sequence is 13 residues long. CDR3 protein: CASNVRVNHEQYF. In nucleotides, the CDR3 is TGTGCCAGCAACGTCAGGGTTAACCACGAGCAGTACTTC.

The table lists this clonotype with a few counts. The chain combines TRBV29-1 with TRBJ2-3, with D possibly matching TRBD2 (6 bases). This CDR3 contains 15 residues. Trimming removed 4 bases at V and 1 base at J, with 15 bases between. CDR1 is SQVTM and CDR2 is ANQGSEA in the germline V gene. CDR3 residues: CSVVWRDRGTDTQYF. CDR3 coding DNA: TGCAGCGTTGTGTGGCGGGATCGTGGCACAGATACGCAGTATTTT.

The sample holds many counts of this clonotype. The chain links TRBV7-2 to TRBJ1-3, with D hard to call. The CDR3 has 15 amino acids. The V gene lost 1 base and the J gene lost 0 bases, with 7 bases spanning the gap. CDR1 and CDR2 from the germline V gene are SGHTA and FQGNSA. CDR3 sequence reads: CASSLVIGSGNTIYF. DNA for the CDR3: TGTGCCAGCAGCTTAGTAATAGGCTCTGGAAACACCATATATTTT. The full variable domain, its missing parts supplied by reference TRBV7-2 and TRBJ1-3, is GAGVSQSPSNKVTEKGKDVELRCDPISGHTALYWYRQSLGQGLEFLIYFQGNSAPDKSGLPSDRFSAERTGGSVSTLTIQRTQQEDSAVYLCASSLVIGSGNTIYFGEGSWLTVV.

The table lists this clonotype with many counts. The V call is TRBV7-9, the J call TRBJ1-2; weak D call: TRBD1 (5 bases). This CDR3 region has 13 residues. V shed 3 bases and J shed 2 bases, with 7 bases lying between them. Germline-derived CDR1 and CDR2 are SEHNR and FQNEAQ (reference sequence). CDR3 DNA: TGTGCCAGCAGCTTCCCAGGGAACTATGGCTACACCTTC. Amino acids: CASSFPGNYGYTF.

In this sample, this clonotype turned up a few times. The chain joins TRBV20-1 to TRBJ2-6; D is uncertain. Trimming stripped 5 bases from V and 3 bases from J, with 11 bases between. Looked up from germline, CDR1 is DFQATT and CDR2 is SNEGSKA (reference sequence). This CDR3 has 14 amino acids. CDR3 DNA: TGCAGTGCTCCTTTGGGTGGTGGGGCCAACGTCCTGACTTTC. Residues: CSAPLGGGANVLTF.

This clonotype has just a few counts. The rearrangement joins TRBV7-2 to TRBJ2-7; 12 nucleotides align to TRBD2. The CDR3 runs 15 residues. In germline, CDR1 is SGHTA, CDR2 FQGNSA. Trimming at V came to 1 base and at J to 6 bases, leaving 4 bases not matched to a gene. The CDR3, as DNA: TGTGCCAGCAGCTTAGGACTAGCGGGAGCCCTCGAGCAGTACTTC. Translation: CASSLGLAGALEQYF.

This clonotype was observed at least ten times. V gene TRBV12-3 or TRBV12-4 combines with J gene TRBJ2-1, with 7 bases identical to TRBD2. The CDR3 runs 15 residues. V trimming: 5 bases; J trimming: 2 bases; junction bases outside the gene matches: 6. CDR3 DNA sequence: TGTGCCAGCAGTCCTATGGGGAGGGCCTACAATGAGCAGTTCTTC. It specifies CASSPMGRAYNEQFF.

This clonotype was counted many times. This chain uses TRBV7-2 with TRBJ2-2; 8 bases align to TRBD2. V lost 0 bases and J lost 6; bases outside the gene matches: 6. Germline loops: CDR1 SGHTA, CDR2 FQGNSA. This CDR3 contains 16 residues. CDR3 in DNA: TGTGCCAGCAGCTTAGCCGGGACTAGAGGTTCCGGGGAGCTGTTTTTT. Translated, it gives CASSLAGTRGSGELFF.

This clonotype has at least ten counts. The V gene is TRBV7-9, the J gene TRBJ2-7; D is ambiguous. The germline CDR1 and CDR2 sequences are SEHNR and FQNEAQ (reference sequence). The CDR3 is made up of 14 amino acids. With 1 base removed from V and 8 bases from J, the gap between germline ends came to 15 bases. CDR3 DNA sequence: TGTGCCAGCAGCTTAGTAGACGGGTCGAGAAAGCAGTACTTC. It encodes CASSLVDGSRKQYF.

Many counts were recorded for this clonotype. The chain links TRBV5-1 to TRBJ2-1; D is perhaps TRBD1 or TRBD2 (6 bases each). V gave up 0 bases and J gave up 3 bases, with 13 bases separating them. Germline V gives CDR1 SGHRS, CDR2 YFSETQ. The CDR3 runs to 16 residues. The CDR3 nucleotides read TGCGCCAGCAGCTTGGGCGTCGGGGGCAACTACAATGAGCAGTTCTTC. Translation gives CASSLGVGGNYNEQFF.

This clonotype was seen at least ten times. This rearrangement joins TRBV6-1 to TRBJ1-3, with D possibly being TRBD1 (6 bases). Per the germline V gene, CDR1 is MNHNS and CDR2 is SASEGT. This CDR3 is 15 amino acids long. V was trimmed by 7 bases and J by 2 bases, leaving 15 bases between them. The CDR3 region is CASTPGALAGNTIYF. The CDR3 DNA sequence: TGTGCCAGCACCCCGGGGGCTCTCGCTGGAAACACCATATATTTT.

There are many counts of this clonotype. The chain combines TRBV12-3 or TRBV12-4 with TRBJ2-1, with 14 bases identical to TRBD2. The length of the CDR3 is 18 residues. Unmatched junction bases numbered 13, after V lost 4 bases and J lost 8 bases. This CDR3 is CASSSHRPGLAGEHEQFF. CDR3 sequence (DNA): TGTGCCAGCAGTTCCCACCGACCGGGACTAGCGGGAGAGCATGAGCAGTTCTTC.

This clonotype was recorded at least ten times. The rearrangement links TRBV5-1 to TRBJ1-1, with D perhaps TRBD1 (5 bases). Trimming left V 1 base short and J 3 bases short, with 19 bases between. This CDR3 is 17 amino acids long. The germline CDR1 and CDR2 sequences are SGHRS and YFSETQ. The CDR3 sequence is CASSLLPGSLADTEAFF. In DNA form, the CDR3 reads TGCGCCAGCAGCTTGCTTCCAGGGTCTCTGGCAGACACTGAAGCTTTCTTT.

This clonotype was detected a few times. The rearrangement joins TRBV6-5 to TRBJ1-4; 11 nucleotides align to TRBD1. Trimming removed 0 bases from V and 10 bases from J; junction bases left unmatched: 4. There are 15 residues in the CDR3. Germline assignment: CDR1 MNHEY and CDR2 SVGAGI. The CDR3 region has the DNA TGTGCCAGCAGTTACTCCTCCGGGACAGGGGGAAAACTGTTTTTT. Protein product: CASSYSSGTGGKLFF.

In its sample, this clonotype was seen many times. The V gene is TRBV6-2 or TRBV6-3, the J gene TRBJ2-7; D possibly corresponds to TRBD1 (5 bases). Germline CDR1 is MNHEY and CDR2 is SVGEGT. The CDR3 is 17 amino acids. V lost 0 bases to trimming and J lost 5 bases, with 20 bases between them. CDR3 nucleotide sequence: TGTGCCAGCAGTTACTCCCTCGGAAGGGCAGGGTCCCACGAGCAGTACTTC. It yields the protein CASSYSLGRAGSHEQYF.

This clonotype was seen repeatedly, ten times or more. The CDR3 reads CSANRGDYGYTF. As DNA, the CDR3 is TGCAGTGCCAACAGGGGCGACTATGGCTACACCTTC. The chain combines TRBV20-1 with TRBJ1-2; 7 nucleotides agree with TRBD1. The CDR3 is made up of 12 amino acids. Germline CDR1 DFQATT, CDR2 SNEGSKA (reference sequence). Trimming at V came to 6 bases and at J to 3 bases, leaving 4 bases not matched to a gene.

This clonotype was recorded at least ten times. The chain joins TRBV28 to TRBJ2-7; 10 bases match TRBD2. The V gene's germline CDR1 is MDHEN and CDR2 SYDVKM. This CDR3 is built from 16 residues. The ends lost 3 bases at V and 4 bases at J; junction bases unmatched: 9. DNA for the CDR3: TGTGCCAGCAGTTTGGGACTAGGACTAGCGGCTTACGAGCAGTACTTC. Amino acids: CASSLGLGLAAYEQYF.

The sample holds many counts of this clonotype. The chain is built from TRBV7-9 and TRBJ2-7; 8 bases match TRBD1. This CDR3 spans 15 amino acids. V shed 4 bases, J shed 0 bases, and the junction held 5 bases outside the gene matches. Germline-derived CDR1 and CDR2 are SEHNR and FQNEAQ (reference sequence). The CDR3, as DNA: TGTGCCAGCAGCTACCTGGGACAGGTCTCCTACGAGCAGTACTTC. Protein product: CASSYLGQVSYEQYF. The full variable domain, its missing parts supplied by reference TRBV7-9 and TRBJ2-7, is DTGVSQNPRHKITKRGQNVTFRCDPISEHNRLYWYRQTLGQGPEFLTYFQNEAQLEKSRLLSDRFSAERPKGSFSTLEIQRTEQGDSAMYLCASSYLGQVSYEQYFGPGTRLTVT.

The rearrangement links TRBV7-2 to TRBJ1-6; no firm D call. Germline V lookup: CDR1 SGHTA, CDR2 FQGNSA. This CDR3 comprises 14 residues. Between the trimmed V and J ends, which lost 4 bases and 8 bases, there was a span of 12 bases. The chain's CDR3 is CASSSPNPDSPLHF. DNA for the CDR3: TGTGCCAGCAGCTCGCCCAACCCGGATTCACCCCTCCACTTT.

This clonotype was seen repeatedly, ten times or more. The rearrangement joins TRBV20-1 to TRBJ1-1; the D is unclear. Germline V CDR1 and CDR2: DFQATT, SNEGSKA (reference sequence). This CDR3 is built from 13 residues. Trimming took off 1 base at V and 5 bases at J, with 11 bases between the two ends. CDR3 in DNA: TGCAGTGCTAGAGGGGGAGTAGGAACTGAAGCTTTCTTT. Residues: CSARGGVGTEAFF.

This clonotype was counted at least ten times. The gene calls are TRBV19 and TRBJ2-3; D gene unclear. The CDR3 has 12 amino acids. Trimming shortened V by 3 bases and J by 6 bases, and 7 bases separated the two germline ends. Germline values: CDR1 LNHDA, CDR2 SQIVND (reference sequence). This CDR3 reads CASSISRDTQYF. In nucleotides, the CDR3 is TGTGCCAGTAGTATTTCGAGGGATACGCAGTATTTT.

This clonotype was recorded many times. The rearrangement joins TRBV12-3 or TRBV12-4 to TRBJ1-5, with a possible D match to TRBD1 (6 bases). The CDR3 runs 17 residues. Trimming shortened V by 6 bases and J by 2 bases, and 20 bases separated the two germline ends. The CDR3 nucleotides are TGTGCCAGCAGCCGGGTGATTCAGGGGCTTGGCAATCAGCCCCAGCATTTT. Translating it yields CASSRVIQGLGNQPQHF.

This clonotype was seen only a few times. This chain links TRBV20-1 with TRBJ2-1; 15 nucleotides align to TRBD2. The CDR3 is 16 residues long. CDR1 and CDR2 from the germline V gene are DFQATT and SNEGSKA (reference sequence). V was clipped by 6 bases and J by 6 bases; unmatched bases: 9. Here the CDR3 DNA reads TGCAGTGCCCTCCGGACTAGCGGGGGGGCGTCCAATGAGCAGTTCTTC. Translated: CSALRTSGGASNEQFF.

There are many counts of this clonotype. This CDR3 reads CSVVMGNQPQHF. CDR3 sequence (DNA): TGCAGTGTAGTCATGGGCAATCAGCCCCAGCATTTT. This chain connects TRBV20-1 to TRBJ1-5; D not certain. This CDR3 has 12 amino acids. Germline values: CDR1 DFQATT, CDR2 SNEGSKA (reference sequence). Between the trimmed V and J ends, which lost 7 bases and 2 bases, there was a span of 9 bases.

This clonotype was found many times. The chain recombines TRBV15 with TRBJ2-7; D call uncertain. V lost 7 bases to trimming and J lost 7 bases, with 5 bases between them. The germline CDR1 and CDR2 sequences are LNHNV and YYDKDF (reference sequence). This CDR3 is 9 amino acids long. This CDR3 reads CATKAEQYF. In nucleotides, the CDR3 is TGTGCCACCAAGGCTGAGCAGTACTTC.

This clonotype was counted many times. This chain links TRBV3-1 with TRBJ2-1, with D tentatively TRBD1 (6 bases). Trimming left V 6 bases short and J 9 bases short, with 18 bases between. CDR1 LGHDT and CDR2 YNNKEL come from the germline V gene (reference sequence). The CDR3 runs to 14 residues. DNA of the CDR3: TGTGCCAGCAGGCAGACTCACAGGGTTTCTGAGCAGTTCTTC. Its translation is CASRQTHRVSEQFF.

This clonotype was seen ten or more times. The chain couples TRBV10-3 to TRBJ2-3, with 7 bases fitting TRBD1. CDR3 size: 15 residues. With V trimmed by 2 bases and J by 3 bases, 5 bases remained unmatched. Germline V gives CDR1 ENHRY, CDR2 SYGVKD. This chain's CDR3 is CAISEEGAETDTQYF. CDR3 nucleotide sequence: TGTGCCATCAGTGAGGAGGGGGCCGAGACAGATACGCAGTATTTT.

The rearrangement joins TRBV7-8 to TRBJ2-1; 9 bases are a match to TRBD1. The ends lost 10 bases at V and 5 bases at J; junction bases unmatched: 6. The CDR3 is 13 amino acids. Looked up from germline, CDR1 is SGHVS and CDR2 is FQNEAQ. DNA of the CDR3: TGTGCCACGGACAGGGGTATCCACAATGAGCAGTTCTTC. Translated: CATDRGIHNEQFF.

In this sample, this clonotype turned up many times. The genes are TRBV29-1 and TRBJ1-4, with D perhaps TRBD1 (5 bases). Trimming took off 7 bases at V and 6 bases at J, with 18 bases between the two ends. The CDR3 length is 14 residues. Germline V lookup: CDR1 SQVTM, CDR2 ANQGSEA. DNA of the CDR3: TGCAGCGCCATGGACGGCTCGGGGGATGAAAAACTGTTTTTT. This codes for CSAMDGSGDEKLFF.

V gene TRBV11-2 combines with J gene TRBJ1-6; no firm D call. V was cut by 2 bases and J by 7 bases, with 9 bases left in between. The V gene's germline CDR1 is SGHAT and CDR2 FQNNGV. There are 14 residues in the CDR3. The CDR3 DNA follows: TGTGCCAGCAGCTTAACCAGGCTGAATTCACCCCTCCACTTT. Encoded protein: CASSLTRLNSPLHF. The full variable domain, completed using reference TRBV11-2 and TRBJ1-6, is EAGVAQSPRYKIIEKRQSVAFWCNPISGHATLYWYQQILGQGPKLLIQFQNNGVVDDSQLPKDRFSAERLKGVDSTLKIQPAKLEDSAVYLCASSLTRLNSPLHFGNGTRLTVT.

There are many counts of this clonotype. The chain recombines TRBV7-2 with TRBJ2-5; no clear D gene. Trimming left V 1 base short and J 3 bases short, with 6 bases between. The V gene's germline CDR1 is SGHTA and CDR2 FQGNSA. This CDR3 is built from 13 residues. The CDR3 DNA reads TGTGCCAGCAGCTTAGGTCGTAAAGAGACCCAGTACTTC. Translating it yields CASSLGRKETQYF.